This T cell receptor (beta chain) was retrieved from a study of naive and memory T cell subsets (dated by TCRdb to 2017 to 2019). Background on the whole study: An open-source, UMI-based TCR alpha and beta sequencing pipeline was applied to sorted naive and memory peripheral blood T cell subsets. The results of the functional CMV T cell responses matched the IgG serology results in every case. RNA was DNase-treated and reverse transcribed with TCR constant-region primers, mostly using SuperScript III. The investigation overall reported the following: Following error correction, more than 85% of naive TCR sequences occurred only once, which made naive abundance distributions much steeper than those of memory subsets. No ground truth was available to validate the repertoire findings for the naive and memory subsets. Naive repertoires, especially CD8, contained a few larger clonotypes, possibly memory cells re-expressing CD45RA. RNA-based TCR counts may be affected by expression changes linked to T cell activation and differentiation. TCR abundance followed a power law whose exponent differed between naive and memory subsets but was consistent across the three individuals. Single alpha or beta chain sequences, rather than paired alpha/beta receptors, were used to define clonotypes. In both CD4 and CD8 cells, the Gini index increased while Shannon and inverse Simpson diversity decreased from naive through CM, EM and EMRA.

Relative to germline, V is missing 0 bases and J is missing 1 base, with 3 bases of the junction outside any gene match. Reading the germline V gene gives CDR1 SNHLY and CDR2 FYNNEI. The CDR3 starts with the cysteine, ends with the phenylalanine, and has 16 residues. The CDR3 DNA has 48 bases and is translated from base 1. Separate amplification of TCR alpha and beta chain libraries was performed from the second PCR step onward. The CMV status of each donor was determined by measuring IFNgamma production from CD4+ T cells after fresh PBMCs had been stimulated overnight with CMV viral lysate. Using Miltenyi beads, CD4 T cells were first positively selected, and CD8 T cells were then positively selected from the CD4-negative fraction. Cells stained for CD3, CD4, CD8, CD45RA, CD27 and a live/dead dye were sorted on a BD Aria II into four subsets by CD45RA and CD27. Blood was obtained from a few healthy volunteers, and the blood from each volunteer was fractionated into CD4 and CD8 T cells and subsequently into four differentiation subsets. Approximately 0.13 L of peripheral blood was drawn per donor, and PBMC were isolated by Ficoll-Paque PLUS density-gradient centrifugation. Sorted cells were lysed in RLT buffer, after which RNA was extracted using a Qiagen RNeasy kit and stored at -80 degrees C.

In regard to this clonotype: Its antigen specificity is not known. No base quality information exists; no much larger clone differs at one position.

Libraries were constructed by UMI-ligation and nested PCR. To cover both TRBC1 and TRBC2, the beta constant-region primer consisted of an equimolar mix of two oligonucleotides. The ligated cDNA went through four rounds of PCR with nested alpha and beta constant-region primers together with the SP2 primer. T4 RNA ligase 1 ligated a single-stranded oligonucleotide carrying the SP2 primer and a 12-nucleotide UMI to the cDNA 3' end. The ligation reaction was incubated at 16°C for roughly 18-24 hours. PCR2 was typically run as a SYBR Green qPCR and stopped at a predetermined threshold to prevent over-amplification. Every purification after the first one was done using Agencourt AMPure XP magnetic beads. Library quantification was done by Qubit, followed by a TapeStation check on which the main peak was expected at around 650 bp. Pooled libraries were sequenced on an Illumina MiSeq with v2 2x251 paired-end kits, typically giving roughly 0.9-2.1 million reads per sample. Each sample library was pooled at roughly 4.4 nM, and about 4.5-7% PhiX was included to improve cluster recognition. The study's processing was this. FASTQ reads processed by Demultiplexor were assigned V and J genes by Decombinator through tag matching that tolerated a single base-pair mismatch. By using UMIs, Collapsinator corrected both sequencing errors and the frequency errors caused by PCR heterogeneity. TCRs were translated and CDR3s were extracted from the conserved cysteine to the FGXG phenylalanine by CDR3Translator, with non-productive sequences being flagged. Repertoires were subsampled to equal numbers of UMI-defined TCRs before Gini, Shannon entropy and inverse Simpson indices were calculated. Power-law fits to clonotype abundance distributions were performed by maximum likelihood within the linear range. On one naive CD8 sample, the pipeline and MIGEC gave similar UMI counts, unique TCR numbers and clonal distributions. One analysis removed from the naive repertoire any naive TCRs that were also found in any memory subset from the same donor. Repertoires were searched for some 7,000 CMV-associated CDR3 sequences compiled from VDJdb and a published dataset. TCRdb itself trimmed the public reads at Q25 with fastp, ran MiXCR and retained productive beta chains. Under each unique CDR3 protein, matching rows form one entry showing the most common genes and DNA. The V and J calls and clone size are TCRdb's, not the authors'. In this sample the table shows around 140,000 distinct CDR3 sequences, approximately 21% of which occur a single time. The biggest ten clones account for 0.6% to 0.8% of the sample.

Sequenced sample: naive CD8+ T cells from blood. In the paper's terms, the cell subset or site label means: naive T cells, CD45RA high CD27+. The rearrangement joined TRBV2 to TRBJ2-5, with 9 junctional bases fitting TRBD2. The source of this sequence is a human donor in good health. The CDR3 reads CASSEALAGIQETQYF. The sequenced DNA is TGTGCCAGCAGTGAAGCGCTAGCGGGGATCCAAGAGACCCAGTACTTC. Reference TRBV2 and TRBJ2-5 proteins supply the regions before and after the CDR3; the full variable domain is: EPEVTQTPSHQVTQMGQEVILRCVPISNHLYFYWYRQILGQKVEFLVSFYNNEISEKSEIFDDQFSVERPDGSNFTLKIRSTKLEDSAMYFCASSEALAGIQETQYFGPGTRLLVL.